This T cell receptor (beta chain) originates from a study of T-cell memory formation after mild COVID-19. Study details: Largely, the TCR clusters proved donor specific. General study points: Largely, contracting CD4+ clones fell within CM and EM, and contracting CD8+ clones within EMRA. Among clones peaking at day 37 in the second wave, SARS-CoV-2 specificity remained unconfirmed.

Only a few counts were recorded for this clonotype. Its specificity is unknown. 5'RACE primed from the constant segment yielded TCR alpha and TCR beta cDNA libraries bearing sample barcodes and UMIs. TCRdb processed the 5' RACE reads anew with MiXCR; each CDR3 protein has one entry. Among roughly 380,000 distinct CDR3 sequences, 25% to 30% were seen once, and the ten largest hold 13%. This CDR3 spans 15 amino acids. Unmatched junction bases numbered 7, after V lost 3 bases and J lost 5 bases. The clonotype comes from an adult woman who had mild COVID-19 (a few samples of this study predate the infection). Cell type and time point are not known. This chain connects TRBV12-3 or TRBV12-4 to TRBJ2-5, with 9 bases aligning to TRBD2. Material: PBMCs or a T cell subset sorted from them (not recorded which). CDR3 DNA: TGTGCCAGCAGTTTTAGCGGGGGAGGTCGGGAGACCCAGTACTTC. As protein: CASSFSGGGRETQYF.